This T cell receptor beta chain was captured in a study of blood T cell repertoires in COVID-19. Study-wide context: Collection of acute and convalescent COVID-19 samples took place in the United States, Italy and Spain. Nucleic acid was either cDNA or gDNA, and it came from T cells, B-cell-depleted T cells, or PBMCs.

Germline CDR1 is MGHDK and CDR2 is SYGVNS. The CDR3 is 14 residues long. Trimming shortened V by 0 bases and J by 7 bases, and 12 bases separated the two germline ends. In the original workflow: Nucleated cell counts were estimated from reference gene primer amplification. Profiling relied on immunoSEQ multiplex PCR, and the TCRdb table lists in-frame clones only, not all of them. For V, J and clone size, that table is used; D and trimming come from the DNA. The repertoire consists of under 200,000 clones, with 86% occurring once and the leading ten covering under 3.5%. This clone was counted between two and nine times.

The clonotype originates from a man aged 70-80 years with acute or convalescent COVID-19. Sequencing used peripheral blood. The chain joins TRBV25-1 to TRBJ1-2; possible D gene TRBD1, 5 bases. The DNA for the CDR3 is TGTGCCAGCAGTGAATATGGCAGGGTCGCTGGCTACACCTTC. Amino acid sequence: CASSEYGRVAGYTF.